The 32 T cell receptor beta chains presented below share a single source sample, sequenced in a study of glioma-infiltrating T cells. Using RNA template, CDR3s of TCR alpha and beta were amplified with iRepertoire arm-PCR. One entry per CDR3 protein, called by TCRdb with MiXCR from the multiplex PCR reads. This sample has around 180,000 distinct CDR3 sequences, with about 46% found just once. The sequenced material came from glioma tissue, nonneoplastic brain tissue, or PBMCs (not recorded which). These receptors all come from a human donor with low-grade glioma or glioblastoma, undergoing nonglioma brain surgery, or in good health (not recorded which).

This clonotype appeared many times. This chain uses TRBV27 with TRBJ2-7; the match to TRBD1 covers 8 bases. The CDR3 contains 14 residues. Germline V gives CDR1 MNHEY, CDR2 SMNVEV (reference sequence). V trimming: 6 bases; J trimming: 1 base; junction bases outside the gene matches: 5. CDR3: CASSPDRGSYEQYF. DNA for the CDR3: TGTGCCAGCAGCCCAGACAGGGGTTCCTACGAGCAGTACTTC.

This chain uses TRBV6-5 with TRBJ1-2; TRBD1 might be the D (6 bases). CDR1 is MNHEY, CDR2 SVGAGI, per germline. Trimming stripped 5 bases from V and 2 bases from J, with 9 bases between. The length of the CDR3 is 13 residues. CDR3: CASSVQGNYGYTF. DNA of the CDR3: TGTGCCAGCAGTGTCCAGGGGAACTATGGCTACACCTTC.

About this clonotype itself: An end of the junction does not agree with germline; a read error may underlie this. The rearrangement joins TRBV9 to TRBJ1-5; D call uncertain. This CDR3 spans 14 amino acids. Germline loops: CDR1 SGDLS, CDR2 YYNGEE. The CDR3 protein is CASSVDPSFQPKHF. The CDR3 DNA is TGTGCCAGCAGCGTAGACCCATCGTTTCAGCCCAAGCATTTT.

The V call is TRBV9, the J call TRBJ2-1, with D maybe TRBD2 (7 bases). CDR1 and CDR2 from the germline V gene are SGDLS and YYNGEE. This CDR3 spans 15 amino acids. V lost 3 bases to trimming and J lost 4 bases, with 14 bases between them. CDR3 protein: CASSGGGDFYNEQFF. The CDR3 DNA sequence: TGTGCCAGCAGCGGAGGGGGGGACTTTTACAATGAGCAGTTCTTC.

This clonotype was seen a handful of times. The chain carries TRBV5-4 and TRBJ2-3; 7 bases map to TRBD2. V was pared by 4 bases and J by 1 base, with 6 bases of the junction left unmatched. The CDR3 totals 15 residues. From germline, CDR1 is SGHNT and CDR2 YYREEE (reference sequence). The CDR3 DNA sequence: TGTGCCAGCAGCGAAGCGGGGACCGGCACAGATACGCAGTATTTT. As protein: CASSEAGTGTDTQYF.

This clonotype was counted many times. CDR3 sequence: CSATPKVPRYYEQYF. The CDR3 DNA is TGCAGTGCTACCCCCAAAGTCCCCAGGTACTACGAGCAGTACTTC. The chain couples TRBV20-1 to TRBJ2-7, with D unresolved. The CDR3 runs to 15 residues. Trimming took off 4 bases at V and 3 bases at J, with 19 bases between the two ends. The germline V gene has CDR1 DFQATT and CDR2 SNEGSKA (reference sequence).

To note about this clonotype: Given a much more abundant clone one base away, this may be a read error. This chain joins TRBV12-3 or TRBV12-4 and TRBJ1-1; 8 bases match TRBD1. V shed 11 bases, J shed 0 bases, and the junction held 8 bases outside the gene matches. The CDR3 sequence is 14 residues long. DNA for the CDR3: TGTGCCGGCACGACAGGGGCCCTGAACACTGAAGCTTTCTTT. This codes for CAGTTGALNTEAFF.

Concerning this clonotype: Given a much more abundant clone one base away, this may be a read error. The CDR3 DNA reads as TGTGCCAGCAGCTTAATAGCGGGAGAAGCCTATACGCAGTATTTT. This sequence encodes CASSLIAGEAYTQYF. This chain links TRBV7-2 with TRBJ2-3, with 9 bases matching TRBD2. The germline V gene encodes CDR1 SGHTA and CDR2 FQGNSA. The V segment lost 2 bases and the J segment 7 bases; nucleotides outside the gene matches: 7. The CDR3 is 15 amino acids.

The chain carries TRBV20-1 and TRBJ2-5, with D perhaps assigned TRBD1 or TRBD2 (5 bases each). Deletions cut 1 base from V and 12 bases from J, with 12 bases between. The CDR3 is made up of 11 amino acids. The germline V gene encodes CDR1 DFQATT and CDR2 SNEGSKA (reference sequence). CDR3 in DNA: TGCAGTGCTAGAGTGGGACCCACCAAGTACTTC. Translated, it gives CSARVGPTKYF.

This chain links TRBV10-3 with TRBJ2-7; TRBD1 aligns across 10 bases. The CDR3 extends over 16 amino acids. Looked up from germline, CDR1 is ENHRY and CDR2 is SYGVKD. The V and J ends lost 4 bases and 5 bases, in that order; junction bases with no gene match: 11. The CDR3 reads CAISAWGQGNRDEQYF. CDR3 coding DNA: TGTGCCATCAGTGCCTGGGGACAGGGGAATCGCGACGAGCAGTACTTC.

This clonotype was seen many times. This chain connects TRBV15 to TRBJ2-1; 9 bases agree with TRBD2. Losses at the gene ends were 5 bases for V and 7 bases for J; bases not matched to a gene: 6. This CDR3 is 14 amino acids long. Germline V CDR1 and CDR2: LNHNV, YYDKDF (reference sequence). The CDR3 nucleotides are TGTGCCACCAGCGACAGACTAGCGGTAAATGAGCAGTTCTTC. It is translated as CATSDRLAVNEQFF.

V and J are TRBV7-4 and TRBJ1-6, with D possibly being TRBD1 (5 bases). Germline-derived CDR1 and CDR2 are SGHVT and SQSDAQ. Trimming left V 5 bases short and J 7 bases short, with 12 bases between. The length of the CDR3 is 14 residues. CDR3 protein: CASSAREPNSPLHF. The CDR3 DNA reads TGTGCCAGCAGCGCCAGGGAACCGAATTCACCCCTCCACTTT.

The chain carries TRBV29-1 and TRBJ2-1, with a possible D match to TRBD2 (5 bases). From germline, CDR1 is SQVTM and CDR2 ANQGSEA. Trimming pared 5 bases from V and 5 bases from J, leaving 13 bases between. The CDR3 is 13 residues long. This CDR3 reads CSVSLAFHNEQFF. CDR3 nucleotide sequence: TGCAGCGTTTCTTTAGCGTTCCACAATGAGCAGTTCTTC.

The rearrangement joins TRBV10-3 to TRBJ2-1, with TRBD2 identical over 11 bases. The V and J ends lost 11 bases and 3 bases, in that order; junction bases with no gene match: 9. Germline CDR1 reads ENHRY; CDR2 reads SYGVKD. The length of the CDR3 is 15 residues. The CDR3 coding sequence is TGTGCCTCCTTAGCGGGAGGGGGTTACTACAATGAGCAGTTCTTC. Residues: CASLAGGGYYNEQFF.

The chain has TRBV28 and TRBJ2-7; D may be TRBD2 (5 bases). From germline, CDR1 is MDHEN and CDR2 SYDVKM. Trimming cost V 5 bases and J 2 bases, with 19 bases left between them. The length of the CDR3 is 16 residues. The CDR3 protein is CASSPWPSWITYEQYF. The CDR3 coding sequence is TGTGCCAGCAGTCCCTGGCCTAGCTGGATTACCTACGAGCAGTACTTC. Supplemented by reference TRBV28 and TRBJ2-7, the full variable domain reads DVKVTQSSRYLVKRTGEKVFLECVQDMDHENMFWYRQDPGLGLRLIYFSYDVKMKEKGDIPEGYSVSREKKERFSLILESASTNQTSMYLCASSPWPSWITYEQYFGPGTRLTVT.

Comment on this clonotype: A much larger clone sits a single nucleotide away, making a read error possible. V and J are TRBV2 and TRBJ2-3; 7 bases are a match to TRBD2. V trimming: 5 bases; J trimming: 0 bases; junction bases outside the gene matches: 8. Germline CDR1 reads SNHLY; CDR2 reads FYNNEI. The CDR3 length is 16 residues. Here the CDR3 DNA reads TGTGCCAGCAGTTCACACCGGGAGGACAGCACAGATACGCAGTATTTT. Translation: CASSSHREDSTDTQYF. The full variable domain, rest sourced from reference TRBV2 and TRBJ2-3, is EPEVTQTPSHQVTQMGQEVILRCVPISNHLYFYWYRQILGQKVEFLVSFYNNEISEKSEIFDDQFSVERPDGSNFTLKIRSTKLEDSAMYFCASSSHREDSTDTQYFGPGTRLTVL.

This clonotype was recorded at least ten times. This rearrangement joins TRBV6-1 to TRBJ2-5, with D possibly TRBD2 on 6 matching bases. The CDR3 contains 15 residues. Trimming removed 4 bases at V and 2 bases at J, with 14 bases between. Germline V gene lookup returns CDR1 MNHNS and CDR2 SASEGT. CDR3 sequence reads: CASSAAGTFQETQYF. CDR3 coding DNA: TGTGCCAGCAGTGCTGCGGGGACTTTTCAAGAGACCCAGTACTTC.

The J gene is TRBJ1-2, the V gene TRBV3-1; D not resolved. V was clipped by 4 bases and J by 10 bases, with 25 bases between them. The germline CDR1 and CDR2 sequences are LGHDT and YNNKEL (reference sequence). The CDR3 sequence is 16 residues long. The CDR3 loop is CASSRESGWKPRIYTF. In DNA, the CDR3 is TGTGCCAGCAGCCGGGAGAGTGGTTGGAAACCTAGGATCTACACCTTC.

On this clonotype itself: It is likely a read error, because the conserved phenylalanine at the end of the CDR3 is missing. This rearrangement joins TRBV6-2 or TRBV6-3 to TRBJ1-2; D remains unclear. Germline CDR1 reads MNHEY; CDR2 reads SVGEGT. Trimming left V 5 bases short and J 4 bases short, with 8 bases between. CDR3 length: 12 residues. The CDR3 region is CASSARGYGYTL. The DNA of the CDR3 is TGTGCCAGCAGTGCACGGGGCTATGGCTACACCTTG.

This clonotype was detected only a few times. V usage is TRBV28 and J usage is TRBJ2-5; D possibly matches TRBD1 or TRBD2 (5 bases each). This CDR3 comprises 15 residues. Trimming removed 4 bases from V and 2 bases from J, with 14 bases in between. Germline loops: CDR1 MDHEN, CDR2 SYDVKM. CDR3 in amino acids: CASSYRGGGQETQYF. The CDR3 DNA reads as TGTGCCAGCAGTTATCGGGGCGGCGGGCAAGAGACCCAGTACTTC.

Ten or more counts support this clonotype. The chain uses TRBV7-8 and TRBJ2-5; tentatively, D is TRBD2 (5 bases). Germline V CDR1 and CDR2: SGHVS, FQNEAQ. The V gene lost 9 bases and the J gene lost 5 bases, with 10 bases spanning the gap. The CDR3 consists of 11 residues. CDR3 coding DNA: TGTGCCAGGTGGAGAGGGGAGACCCAGTACTTC. Its translation: CARWRGETQYF.

This clonotype turned up a few times. The chain has TRBV18 and TRBJ1-1; no clear D gene. The germline V and J ends were trimmed by 3 bases and 0 bases, with 14 bases remaining between them. The CDR3 sequence is 16 residues long. Per germline, CDR1 KGHSH and CDR2 LQKENI. For the CDR3, the DNA is TGTGCCAGCTCACCTCAGCGCAATCGACTGAACACTGAAGCTTTCTTT. Its protein is CASSPQRNRLNTEAFF.

This clonotype was picked up many times. Here the CDR3 reads CAWNSDRGQPQHF. The CDR3 DNA is TGTGCCTGGAACTCGGACAGGGGTCAGCCCCAGCATTTT. The rearrangement uses TRBV30 and TRBJ1-5, with 9 nucleotides matching TRBD1. The CDR3 consists of 13 residues. V shed 4 bases, J shed 6 bases, and the junction held 4 bases outside the gene matches. CDR1 is GTSNPN and CDR2 is SVGIG in the germline V gene (reference sequence). The whole variable domain, remainder taken from reference TRBV30 and TRBJ1-5, is SQTIHQWPATLVQPVGSPLSLECTVEGTSNPNLYWYRQAAGRGLQLLFYSVGIGQISSEVPQNLSASRPQDRQFILSSKKLLLSDSGFYLCAWNSDRGQPQHFGDGTRLSIL.

This clonotype was picked up a small number of times. J is TRBJ1-1 and V is TRBV19, with 8 bases lining up with TRBD1. The CDR3 covers 14 residues. V was clipped by 7 bases and J by 0 bases; unmatched bases: 4. Germline CDR1 and CDR2: LNHDA and SQIVND (reference sequence). The CDR3 loop is CASTKQGVNTEAFF. The CDR3 coding sequence is TGTGCCAGTACTAAACAGGGGGTGAACACTGAAGCTTTCTTT. The whole variable domain, filled in from reference TRBV19 and TRBJ1-1, reads DGGITQSPKYLFRKEGQNVTLSCEQNLNHDAMYWYRQDPGQGLRLIYYSQIVNDFQKGDIAEGYSVSREKKESFPLTVTSAQKNPTAFYLCASTKQGVNTEAFFGQGTRLTVV.

Concerning this clonotype itself: With a much larger clone just one base away, this may be a read error. The chain recombines TRBV28 with TRBJ2-3, with TRBD1 identical over 9 bases. This CDR3 is built from 15 residues. Germline V gives CDR1 MDHEN, CDR2 SYDVKM. V trimming: 4 bases; J trimming: 5 bases; junction bases outside the gene matches: 7. CDR3 loop: CASSYGQGRGDTQYF. The CDR3 coding sequence is TGTGCCAGCAGTTATGGACAGGGGCGCGGAGATACGCAGTATTTT.

This clonotype was seen only once. A clone one base away is much larger, so this may be a read error. The chain is built from TRBV10-3 and TRBJ2-5; 7 nucleotides match TRBD2. The germline V gene encodes CDR1 ENHRY and CDR2 SYGVKD. J lost 5 bases, V lost 2 bases, and 8 bases had no gene match. This CDR3 has 15 residues. CDR3 protein: CAISEGAGDGETQYF. As DNA, the CDR3 is TGTGCCATCAGTGAGGGGGCGGGAGACGGTGAGACCCAGTACTTC.

By sample share, this clonotype is medium-sized. The chain's CDR3 is CASSSRDRDWDEQFF. The CDR3 bases are TGTGCCAGCAGTTCACGGGACAGGGATTGGGATGAGCAGTTCTTC. J is TRBJ2-1 and V is TRBV27; 9 bases fit TRBD1. CDR1 is MNHEY and CDR2 is SMNVEV in the germline V gene (reference sequence). J lost 8 bases, V lost 4 bases, and 9 bases had no gene match. The CDR3 covers 15 residues.

In its sample, this clonotype was seen once. The J gene is TRBJ1-1, the V gene TRBV28; D gene ambiguous. CDR3 size: 13 residues. Germline V gene data show CDR1 as MDHEN and CDR2 as SYDVKM. V dropped 5 bases and J dropped 6 bases, with 13 bases sitting between them. CDR3 region: CASSSSLGSEAFF. The CDR3 region has the DNA TGTGCCAGCAGTAGCTCCTTAGGTTCTGAAGCTTTCTTT.

This clonotype appeared once. It may be a read error: a sequence one base away is much more abundant. The chain has TRBV5-1 and TRBJ1-1; weak D call: TRBD1 (5 bases). Germline values: CDR1 SGHRS, CDR2 YFSETQ. The length of the CDR3 is 13 residues. Trimming took 0 bases from V and 5 from J, leaving 8 bases between them. The CDR3 nucleotides read TGCGCCAGCAGCTTGGACCCAGGGACTGAAGCTTTCTTT. Translating gives CASSLDPGTEAFF. Full variable domain (missing parts from reference TRBV5-1 and TRBJ1-1): KAGVTQTPRYLIKTRGQQVTLSCSPISGHRSVSWYQQTPGQGLQFLFEYFSETQRNKGNFPGRFSGRQFSNSRSEMNVSTLELGDSALYLCASSLDPGTEAFFGQGTRLTVV.

This clonotype appeared once. The junction does not match germline at one end; this may be a read error. This chain connects TRBV2 to TRBJ2-1; no definite D call. The CDR3 extends over 13 amino acids. Germline V gene data show CDR1 as SNHLY and CDR2 as FYNNEI. In DNA, the CDR3 is TGTGCCAGCAGTGTCGGCAGATACAATGAGAAGTTCTTC. Protein product: CASSVGRYNEKFF.

With regard to this clonotype: This may stem from a read error, because a much larger clone lies one nucleotide away. This sequence joins TRBV4-1 and TRBJ2-7, with 9 positions matching TRBD1. The CDR3 contains 15 residues. V was clipped by 8 bases and J by 2 bases; unmatched bases: 10. Germline lookup yields CDR1 MGHRA and CDR2 YSYEKL. CDR3 region: CASGPTGTGTYEQYF. DNA for the CDR3: TGCGCCAGCGGCCCCACCGGGACAGGGACCTACGAGCAGTACTTC.

The chain employs TRBV4-2 and TRBJ1-3; D remains unclear. This CDR3 is 16 amino acids long. Per the germline V gene, CDR1 is LGHNA and CDR2 is YNFKEQ. Deletions cut 1 base from V and 0 bases from J, with 10 bases between. CDR3 nucleotide sequence: TGTGCCAGCAGCCAAGCCTCCCCCAACTCTGGAAACACCATATATTTT. Translating it yields CASSQASPNSGNTIYF.